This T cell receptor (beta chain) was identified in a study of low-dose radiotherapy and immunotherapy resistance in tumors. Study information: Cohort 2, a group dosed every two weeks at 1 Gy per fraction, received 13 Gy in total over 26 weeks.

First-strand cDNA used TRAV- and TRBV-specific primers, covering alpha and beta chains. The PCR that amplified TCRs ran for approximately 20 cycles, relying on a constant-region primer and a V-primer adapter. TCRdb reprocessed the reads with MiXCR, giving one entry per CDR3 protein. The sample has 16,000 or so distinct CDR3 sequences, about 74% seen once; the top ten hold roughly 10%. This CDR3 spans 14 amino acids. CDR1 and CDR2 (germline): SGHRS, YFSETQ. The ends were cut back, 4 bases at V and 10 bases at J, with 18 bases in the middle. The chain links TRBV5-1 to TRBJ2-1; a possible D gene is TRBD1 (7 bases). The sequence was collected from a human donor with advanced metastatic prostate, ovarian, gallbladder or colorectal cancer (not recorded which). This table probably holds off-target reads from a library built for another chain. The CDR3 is CASSPGAGGLEQFF. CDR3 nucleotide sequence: TGCGCCAGCAGCCCGGGGGCAGGGGGTTTGGAGCAGTTCTTC.